The 17 T cell receptor beta chains listed next were all sequenced from one sample in a study of vaccination effects on CD4 cells after COVID-19. These TCRs are of unknown antigen specificity. Clones were sequenced by immunoSEQ multiplex PCR, and TCRdb holds only the in-frame ones, with some missing. The repertoire includes about 15,000 clones, almost 70% of them detected once, and about 9.9% sits in the top ten. Under the ViraFEST assay, PBMC were stimulated with viral peptide pools so that antigen-specific CD4+ T cells expanded. Sequencing was performed afterwards. At the end of about 9 days of culture, CD4+ T cells were isolated. The vaccine given was either BNT162b2 or mRNA-1273, in two doses. The sample in question was CD4+ T cells from PBMCs cultured with SARS-CoV-2 spike peptides, obtained after COVID-19 vaccination. These TCRs come from a human donor who received a COVID-19 vaccine.

This clone was picked up one time. V gene TRBV2 combines with J gene TRBJ2-2; D might be TRBD1 (6 bases). V was shortened by 7 bases and J by 6 bases, with 9 bases between the two germline ends. The germline gives CDR1 SNHLY, CDR2 FYNNEI. This CDR3 is built from 12 residues. Here the CDR3 reads CASTGAAGELFF. The CDR3, as DNA: TGTGCCAGCACAGGGGCGGCCGGGGAGCTGTTTTTT.

This chain uses TRBV19 with TRBJ2-2; 8 positions match TRBD1. CDR3 size: 17 residues. V shed 2 bases, J shed 1 base, and the junction held 6 bases outside the gene matches. The germline gives CDR1 LNHDA, CDR2 SQIVND (reference sequence). CDR3 DNA: TGTGCCAGTAGTATACGGGGGACAGGCAAGAACACCGGGGAGCTGTTTTTT. This gives the protein CASSIRGTGKNTGELFF.

This chain connects TRBV27 to TRBJ2-7, with 7 bases identical to TRBD1. V dropped 1 base and J dropped 5; count of bases not matched to a gene: 8. Germline V gene lookup returns CDR1 MNHEY and CDR2 SMNVEV (reference sequence). The CDR3 spans 15 residues. The CDR3 coding sequence is TGTGCCAGCAGTTTATTTGGACAGGTGAACGACGAGCAGTACTTC. Its translation is CASSLFGQVNDEQYF.

This clone was observed once. The V gene is TRBV12-5, the J gene TRBJ2-3; the D call may be TRBD1 or TRBD2 (5 bases each). CDR3 length: 13 amino acids. Germline values: CDR1 LGHNT, CDR2 FRNRAP. The V and J ends lost 8 bases and 3 bases respectively, with 12 bases between them. CDR3 sequence (DNA): TGTGCTAGTTCCGAGGGGCCGACAGATACGCAGTATTTT. This codes for CASSEGPTDTQYF.

The chain has TRBV5-4 and TRBJ2-3; the D gene could be TRBD1 or TRBD2 (5 bases each). Trimming shortened V by 4 bases and J by 6 bases, and 9 bases separated the two germline ends. Germline-derived CDR1 and CDR2 are SGHNT and YYREEE (reference sequence). The CDR3 is 12 residues long. The CDR3 DNA sequence: TGTGCCAGCAGCCGGGACGTGGATACGCAGTATTTT. This encodes CASSRDVDTQYF. Together with reference TRBV5-4 and TRBJ2-3, the CDR3 gives the full variable domain: ETGVTQSPTHLIKTRGQQVTLRCSSQSGHNTVSWYQQALGQGPQFIFQYYREEENGRGNFPPRFSGLQFPNYSSELNVNALELDDSALYLCASSRDVDTQYFGPGTRLTVL.

This rearrangement joins TRBV5-6 to TRBJ2-6; D call uncertain. The V and J ends lost 2 bases and 0 bases respectively, with 9 bases between them. The CDR3 loop spans 16 amino acids. The germline V gene encodes CDR1 SGHDT and CDR2 YYEEEE. DNA of the CDR3: TGTGCCAGCAGCTTACTTTGGAGCTCTGGGGCCAACGTCCTGACTTTC. This codes for CASSLLWSSGANVLTF.

The gene calls are TRBV3-1 (or the pseudogene TRBV3-2) and TRBJ1-2, with 8 bases matching TRBD1. The trim removed 1 base at V and 5 bases at J, leaving 6 bases unmatched. Germline values: CDR1 LGHDT, CDR2 YNNKEL (reference sequence). This CDR3 is 15 amino acids long. CDR3 sequence reads: CASSQGATGDYGYTF. DNA for the CDR3: TGTGCCAGCAGCCAAGGAGCGACAGGGGATTATGGCTACACCTTC.

This clone came up a few times. The chain links TRBV28 to TRBJ2-5; no clear D gene. The germline V gene encodes CDR1 MDHEN and CDR2 SYDVKM. V shed 5 bases and J shed 2 bases, with 12 bases lying between them. CDR3 size: 14 residues. CDR3 in amino acids: CASSPQSRQETQYF. CDR3 sequence (DNA): TGTGCCAGCAGTCCCCAAAGTAGGCAAGAGACCCAGTACTTC.

The rearrangement links TRBV7-6 to TRBJ1-4; D may be TRBD1 (6 bases). Between the trimmed V and J ends, which lost 2 bases and 8 bases, there was a span of 15 bases. Looked up from germline, CDR1 is SGHVS and CDR2 is FNYEAQ. The CDR3 loop spans 15 amino acids. The CDR3: CASSLSGGAGEKLFF. CDR3 DNA: TGTGCCAGCAGCTTAAGTGGGGGCGCAGGCGAAAAACTGTTTTTT.

The chain employs TRBV27 and TRBJ1-2; a weak D match, TRBD1 (5 bases). Germline V lookup: CDR1 MNHEY, CDR2 SMNVEV (reference sequence). This CDR3 is 14 amino acids long. The V and J ends lost 5 bases and 4 bases respectively, with 14 bases between them. CDR3 residues: CASSAGTNGYGYTF. The CDR3 nucleotides read TGTGCCAGCAGTGCCGGGACGAATGGCTATGGCTACACCTTC.

This clone is categorized as medium-sized (0.01 to 0.1%). The V gene is TRBV19, the J gene TRBJ1-2; possibly TRBD1 for D (5 bases). This CDR3 is 13 amino acids long. Germline CDR1 reads LNHDA; CDR2 reads SQIVND (reference sequence). Between the trimmed V and J ends, which lost 10 bases and 8 bases, there was a span of 20 bases. The DNA for the CDR3 is TGTGCCACTCACGAAGGGCGGGGGAGCGGCTACACCTTC. Translating gives CATHEGRGSGYTF.

The chain combines TRBV19 with TRBJ2-3; 9 bases are a match to TRBD1. With 1 base clipped from V and 7 bases from J, the junction kept 9 bases outside the gene matches. The CDR3 length is 16 residues. Germline CDR1 and CDR2: LNHDA and SQIVND (reference sequence). As DNA, the CDR3 is TGTGCCAGTAGTATAGCCCTGGGGACAGGGCCAAATACGCAGTATTTT. Its translation is CASSIALGTGPNTQYF.

This rearrangement joins TRBV3-1 (or the pseudogene TRBV3-2) to TRBJ2-1; D remains unclear. CDR1 LGHDT and CDR2 YNNKEL come from the germline V gene (reference sequence). V lost 6 bases to trimming and J lost 0 bases, with 6 bases between them. The CDR3 spans 13 residues. The CDR3 spells CASRRSSYNEQFF. The CDR3 DNA reads TGTGCCAGCAGGAGGAGCTCCTACAATGAGCAGTTCTTC.

V usage is TRBV2 and J usage is TRBJ1-2; no definite D call. This CDR3 comprises 13 residues. Germline V CDR1 and CDR2: SNHLY, FYNNEI. The V end lost 2 bases, the J end lost 8 bases, and 12 bases lay between the germline ends. The CDR3 DNA follows: TGTGCCAGCAGTGAATTTGAAGGGCTCGGCTACACCTTC. Protein: CASSEFEGLGYTF.

The CDR3 DNA is TGTGCCAGCACCCCGACAGGGATTCAGGTCACTGAAGCTTTCTTT. Its translation: CASTPTGIQVTEAFF. The chain combines TRBV27 with TRBJ1-1; TRBD1 matches 7 bases. The V gene's germline CDR1 is MNHEY and CDR2 SMNVEV (reference sequence). CDR3 length: 15 residues. The V and J ends lost 7 bases and 4 bases, in that order; junction bases with no gene match: 12.

The V gene is TRBV5-4, the J gene TRBJ2-7, with 8 bases lining up with TRBD2. Germline-derived CDR1 and CDR2 are SGHNT and YYREEE (reference sequence). The CDR3 totals 16 residues. Trimming cost V 2 bases and J 0 bases; bases outside gene matches: 7. The CDR3 DNA sequence: TGTGCCAGCAGCTTCCGAGCGGGAGCGTACTCCTACGAGCAGTACTTC. Translation gives CASSFRAGAYSYEQYF.

The table lists this clone with a few counts. The chain recombines TRBV7-2 with TRBJ1-6; D is uncertain. The V end lost 1 base, the J end lost 0 bases, and 4 bases lay between the germline ends. The CDR3 is 15 residues long. Germline lookup yields CDR1 SGHTA and CDR2 FQGNSA. DNA for the CDR3: TGTGCCAGCAGCTTAGTTCCCTCCTATAATTCACCCCTCCACTTT. Its protein is CASSLVPSYNSPLHF.